Listed here are 12 T cell receptor beta chains from one sample, sequenced in a study of T and B cells in COVID-19 patients. Each TRB amplification used 250-500 ng of genomic DNA from blood. Multiplex PCR with BIOMED2 TRB-A/B primer pools amplified TRB rearrangements. TCRdb recomputed calls from the multiplex PCR reads with MiXCR, one row per CDR3 protein. The sample contains around 20,000 distinct CDR3 sequences, approximately 29% of which appear only once. Sequenced material: blood. These receptors all come from a human donor who had recovered from COVID-19.

The chain links TRBV18 to TRBJ1-2; TRBD1 matches at 10 bases. In germline, CDR1 is KGHSH, CDR2 LQKENI. This CDR3 is 14 amino acids long. V was pared by 4 bases and J by 2 bases, with 1 base of the junction left unmatched. This chain's CDR3 is CASSQDRGNYGYTF. CDR3 coding DNA: TGTGCCAGCTCACAGGACAGGGGGAACTATGGCTACACCTTC.

In its sample, this clonotype ranks as medium-sized. The chain couples TRBV5-6 to TRBJ2-5; perhaps TRBD2 as D (6 bases). Between the trimmed V and J ends, which lost 9 bases and 2 bases, there was a span of 14 bases. The germline gives CDR1 SGHDT, CDR2 YYEEEE. CDR3 length: 13 residues. CDR3 residues: CATRGGEQETQYF. The CDR3 nucleotides are TGTGCCACCCGAGGCGGGGAACAAGAGACCCAGTACTTC.

The chain joins TRBV12-3 or TRBV12-4 to TRBJ2-2; 9 bases map to TRBD2. The CDR3 runs to 16 residues. After removal of 5 bases from V and 2 bases from J, the junction contained 6 bases not matched to a gene. In DNA form, the CDR3 reads TGTGCCAGCAGTCCCCTAGCGGGGATTAACACCGGGGAGCTGTTTTTT. Translating it yields CASSPLAGINTGELFF.

This clonotype ranks as medium-sized. The CDR3 loop reads CASSPGGSYEQYF. The CDR3 bases are TGTGCCAGTAGTCCCGGGGGATCCTACGAGCAGTACTTC. This chain links TRBV19 with TRBJ2-7, with D perhaps matching TRBD2 (6 bases). The CDR3 has 13 residues. Deletions cut 5 bases from V and 1 base from J, with 9 bases between. The germline CDR1 and CDR2 sequences are LNHDA and SQIVND (reference sequence).

This clonotype was seen more than once but under ten times. The V and J genes are TRBV6-4 and TRBJ2-1; D may be TRBD2 (5 bases). V dropped 4 bases and J dropped 3 bases, with 7 bases sitting between them. The CDR3 is 13 amino acids. CDR1 is MRHNA and CDR2 is SNTAGT in the germline V gene. The CDR3 sequence: CASSGGRYNEQFF. CDR3 in DNA: TGTGCCAGCAGTGGAGGGCGCTACAATGAGCAGTTCTTC.

Written as DNA, the CDR3 is TGTGCCAGCAGCCTAGGGGATTCGGGAGATACGCAGTATTTT. It is translated as CASSLGDSGDTQYF. V and J are TRBV11-1 and TRBJ2-3; a possible D gene is TRBD1 (5 bases). Trimming removed 5 bases at V and 5 bases at J, with 14 bases between. The CDR3 is 14 amino acids. Germline lookup yields CDR1 SGHAT and CDR2 FQDESV (reference sequence).

Many counts were recorded for this clonotype. This rearrangement joins TRBV6-5 to TRBJ2-7; TRBD1 matches 9 bases. Looked up from germline, CDR1 is MNHEY and CDR2 is SVGAGI. V lost 4 bases to trimming and J lost 7 bases; unmatched junction nucleotides: 8. There are 14 residues in the CDR3. The CDR3 coding sequence is TGTGCCAGCAGTTTAGGACAGGGGAGTGGAGAGCAGTACTTC. Protein sequence: CASSLGQGSGEQYF.

This chain connects TRBV10-3 to TRBJ2-2, with D tentatively TRBD1 or TRBD2 (5 bases each). Germline CDR1 is ENHRY and CDR2 is SYGVKD. Trimming removed 0 bases at V and 1 base at J, with 9 bases between. The CDR3 extends over 16 amino acids. CDR3 in DNA: TGTGCCATCAGTGAGTCGAGAGGGGTGAACACCGGGGAGCTGTTTTTT. Its protein is CAISESRGVNTGELFF.

V usage is TRBV19 and J usage is TRBJ1-5; 12 bases match TRBD1. This CDR3 has 16 amino acids. Per germline, CDR1 LNHDA and CDR2 SQIVND (reference sequence). The trim removed 3 bases at V and 5 bases at J, leaving 5 bases unmatched. The CDR3 DNA follows: TGTGCCAGTAGTATCCCGGGACAGGGGGCGCATCAGCCCCAGCATTTT. Its protein product is CASSIPGQGAHQPQHF.

The chain links TRBV20-1 to TRBJ2-3, with D uncertain. CDR3 size: 14 residues. Germline V gives CDR1 DFQATT, CDR2 SNEGSKA (reference sequence). With 4 bases removed from V and 0 bases from J, the gap between germline ends came to 11 bases. The CDR3 here is CSAKRITSTDTQYF. CDR3 DNA: TGCAGTGCTAAAAGGATAACTAGCACAGATACGCAGTATTTT.

This clonotype was seen repeatedly, ten times or more. The chain links TRBV6-5 to TRBJ1-4; D is unclear. The germline CDR1 and CDR2 sequences are MNHEY and SVGAGI. Trimming cost V 6 bases and J 2 bases, with 7 bases left between them. The CDR3 spans 13 residues. CDR3 nucleotides: TGTGCCAGCAGAGACGGTACTAATGAAAAACTGTTTTTT. Its translation: CASRDGTNEKLFF.

This clonotype was found a few times. The V gene is TRBV6-5, the J gene TRBJ1-6, with D uncertain. The length of the CDR3 is 17 residues. Germline CDR1 and CDR2: MNHEY and SVGAGI. The V and J ends lost 5 bases and 9 bases respectively, with 23 bases between them. The CDR3 nucleotides read TGTGCCAGCAGTCCACTGGAGGGTTCACCCATCGGTTCACCCCTCCACTTT. This codes for CASSPLEGSPIGSPLHF.